The 20 T cell receptor beta chains reported below all come from one sample, sequenced in a study of cytomegalovirus exposure and HLA in healthy donors. PCR amplification relied on 60 Vbeta primers (plus 13 Jbeta primers). TCRdb's table, derived via immunoSEQ multiplex PCR, lists solely in-frame clones and lacks some. The sample consists of approximately 190,000 clones, approximately 70% of them appearing once. Sequencing was performed on PBMCs. The receptor source for this set is a woman aged 30 to 39 in good health and CMV-seronegative.

V usage is TRBV4-1 and J usage is TRBJ2-7, with a tentative D call TRBD1 (6 bases). The germline CDR1 and CDR2 sequences are MGHRA and YSYEKL. This CDR3 is 13 amino acids long. V lost 2 bases and J lost 6, with 11 bases in between. Here the CDR3 reads CASSQTDSFEQYF. CDR3 sequence (DNA): TGCGCCAGCAGCCAAACGGACAGTTTCGAGCAGTACTTC.

CDR3 in DNA: TGTGCCACCAGCTCCAGATTGGCACGGAGAGCTAACTATGGCTACACCTTC. Protein: CATSSRLARRANYGYTF. V usage is TRBV15 and J usage is TRBJ1-2; D unresolved. V lost 5 bases and J 0 bases, leaving 19 bases between the germline ends. CDR3 size: 17 residues. Germline V gene lookup returns CDR1 LNHNV and CDR2 YYDKDF (reference sequence).

The chain couples TRBV7-9 to TRBJ2-7; D is perhaps TRBD2 (6 bases). CDR1 and CDR2 from the germline V gene are SEHNR and FQNEAQ (reference sequence). The CDR3 has 15 residues. V was cut by 3 bases and J by 0 bases, with 12 bases left in between. The CDR3 sequence is CASSFGVAVSYEQYF. The CDR3 DNA sequence: TGTGCCAGCAGCTTTGGGGTAGCGGTCTCCTACGAGCAGTACTTC.

The chain carries TRBV7-2 and TRBJ1-1; 7 positions agree with TRBD1. With V trimmed by 4 bases and J by 4 bases, 6 bases remained unmatched. Germline loops: CDR1 SGHTA, CDR2 FQGNSA. The CDR3 covers 14 residues. The CDR3 nucleotides are TGTGCCAGCAGCTACGCGGGACAGATCACTGAAGCTTTCTTT. It is translated as CASSYAGQITEAFF.

The J gene is TRBJ1-4, the V gene TRBV4-1; D ambiguous. The V end was cut by 3 bases, the J end by 6 bases, with 17 bases between. CDR3 length equals 16 residues. Germline CDR1 reads MGHRA; CDR2 reads YSYEKL. The CDR3: CASSHQAEGLDEKLFF. CDR3 in DNA: TGCGCCAGCAGCCATCAGGCGGAGGGCTTGGATGAAAAACTGTTTTTT.

The chain uses TRBV7-3 and TRBJ2-1; 8 nucleotides match TRBD1. Trimming removed 0 bases from V and 8 bases from J; junction bases left unmatched: 15. In germline, CDR1 is SGHTA, CDR2 FQGTGA. This CDR3 is 18 amino acids long. The CDR3 reads CASSLTVDRGIVSDEQFF. The CDR3 nucleotides read TGTGCCAGCAGCTTAACCGTAGACAGGGGAATCGTTAGCGATGAGCAGTTCTTC.

This clone was picked up a small number of times. The CDR3 loop reads CASSFHPGSPGASYEQYF. Written as DNA, the CDR3 is TGTGCCAGCAGCTTTCACCCCGGGAGTCCGGGAGCCTCCTACGAGCAGTACTTC. This chain uses TRBV12-1 with TRBJ2-7; the table names TRBD2, a call not compared with the DNA. TRBV12-1 is designated a pseudogene. CDR3 length: 18 residues.

The rearrangement joins TRBV27 to TRBJ1-2, with D possibly TRBD1 on 6 matching bases. The length of the CDR3 is 13 residues. Trimming cost V 6 bases and J 2 bases, with 10 bases left between them. In germline, CDR1 is MNHEY, CDR2 SMNVEV (reference sequence). The CDR3 nucleotides are TGTGCCAGCAGCTACACAGGGAACTATGGCTACACCTTC. Amino acid sequence: CASSYTGNYGYTF.

The chain couples TRBV7-9 to TRBJ2-3, with 8 nucleotides matching TRBD2. The trim removed 7 bases at V and 1 base at J, leaving 7 bases unmatched. This CDR3 is built from 15 residues. Germline-derived CDR1 and CDR2 are SEHNR and FQNEAQ (reference sequence). CDR3: CASTWGGGRTDTQYF. The CDR3 DNA follows: TGTGCCAGCACCTGGGGCGGGGGGCGCACAGATACGCAGTATTTT.

This sequence joins TRBV6-6 and TRBJ1-2; 9 bases map to TRBD1. CDR3 length: 15 residues. CDR1 and CDR2 from the germline V gene are MNHNY and SVGAGI (reference sequence). V shed 7 bases, J shed 6 bases, and the junction held 12 bases outside the gene matches. CDR3 in DNA: TGTGCCAGCACCTACGGACAGGGGCCCCTAGATGGCTACACCTTC. It specifies CASTYGQGPLDGYTF.

The rearrangement uses TRBV18 and TRBJ2-3, with D possibly being TRBD2 (5 bases). V lost 6 bases, J lost 0 bases, and 16 bases lay in between. Germline lookup yields CDR1 KGHSH and CDR2 LQKENI. The CDR3 sequence is 16 residues long. This CDR3 is CASSPSGRPSTDTQYF. For the CDR3, the DNA is TGTGCCAGCTCCCCATCTGGGAGACCAAGCACAGATACGCAGTATTTT.

The chain links TRBV2 to TRBJ1-2; maybe TRBD1 (5 bases). CDR3 length: 14 residues. Per germline, CDR1 SNHLY and CDR2 FYNNEI. Trimming removed 1 base at V and 8 bases at J, with 14 bases between. The CDR3 region has the DNA TGTGCCAGCAGTGAAGGGGGGGACCTCTGGGGCTACACCTTC. Translating it yields CASSEGGDLWGYTF.

V is TRBV2 and J is TRBJ2-7; D might be TRBD1 (5 bases). CDR3 length: 14 residues. V was clipped by 7 bases and J by 6 bases, with 19 bases between them. Germline V gene data show CDR1 as SNHLY and CDR2 as FYNNEI. For the CDR3, the DNA is TGTGCCAGCAAACTAACCTTTTTAGGGGCCGAGCAGTACTTC. It yields the protein CASKLTFLGAEQYF.

In DNA, the CDR3 is TGCGCCAGCAGCTTGAGGGCCAGCGGGAGTCTACTCGGGAATGAGCAGTTCTTC. Its protein product is CASSLRASGSLLGNEQFF. The chain recombines TRBV5-1 with TRBJ2-1, with 8 positions matching TRBD2. The CDR3 totals 18 residues. Germline CDR1 SGHRS, CDR2 YFSETQ. V lost 1 base and J lost 7; bases outside the gene matches: 16.

CDR3 coding DNA: TGCAGCGGCCAGGCCGTGGGTGAAGCTTTCTTT. Protein product: CSGQAVGEAFF. The chain carries TRBV29-1 and TRBJ1-1; no clear D gene. Germline V gene sequence: CDR1 SQVTM, CDR2 ANQGSEA. The CDR3 has 11 amino acids. Trimming left V 7 bases short and J 7 bases short, with 13 bases between.

This clone was recorded once. The V gene is TRBV5-1, the J gene TRBJ2-1, with a possible D match to TRBD2 (6 bases). CDR3 length: 16 residues. Germline V CDR1 and CDR2: SGHRS, YFSETQ. The V gene lost 4 bases and the J gene lost 0 bases, with 14 bases spanning the gap. CDR3 bases: TGCGCCAGCAGCGGGGGGTACGGAAGCTCCTACAATGAGCAGTTCTTC. This encodes CASSGGYGSSYNEQFF.

The chain uses TRBV5-1 and TRBJ2-1, with 8 bases fitting TRBD1. Unmatched junction bases numbered 6, after V lost 3 bases and J lost 4 bases. Germline CDR1 is SGHRS and CDR2 is YFSETQ. CDR3 size: 15 residues. The CDR3 loop reads CASSYGQGLYNEQFF. The CDR3 region has the DNA TGCGCCAGCAGCTATGGACAGGGTTTGTACAATGAGCAGTTCTTC.

This sequence joins TRBV28 and TRBJ1-4; possible D gene TRBD1, 6 bases. This CDR3 has 12 residues. CDR1 MDHEN and CDR2 SYDVKM come from the germline V gene. This chain's CDR3 is CATGGRNEKLFF. In DNA form, the CDR3 reads TGTGCAACCGGGGGGCGAAATGAAAAACTGTTTTTT.

V is TRBV7-9 and J is TRBJ2-7, with 7 bases matching TRBD2. Trimming cost V 7 bases and J 3 bases; bases outside gene matches: 0. Germline CDR1 reads SEHNR; CDR2 reads FQNEAQ (reference sequence). The CDR3 totals 11 residues. The CDR3 nucleotides are TGTGCCAGCATAGCGGGCTACGAGCAGTACTTC. Translation: CASIAGYEQYF.

The count of this clone is one. This chain links TRBV13 with TRBJ2-7; 10 nucleotides line up with TRBD1. CDR3 size: 16 residues. Germline assignment: CDR1 PRHDT and CDR2 FYEKMQ (reference sequence). The junction had 8 bases not matched to a gene; V was cut back by 4 bases and J by 2 bases. The CDR3 spells CASSSEGQGGPYEQYF. The CDR3 nucleotides read TGTGCCAGCAGCTCCGAAGGACAGGGGGGACCCTACGAGCAGTACTTC.